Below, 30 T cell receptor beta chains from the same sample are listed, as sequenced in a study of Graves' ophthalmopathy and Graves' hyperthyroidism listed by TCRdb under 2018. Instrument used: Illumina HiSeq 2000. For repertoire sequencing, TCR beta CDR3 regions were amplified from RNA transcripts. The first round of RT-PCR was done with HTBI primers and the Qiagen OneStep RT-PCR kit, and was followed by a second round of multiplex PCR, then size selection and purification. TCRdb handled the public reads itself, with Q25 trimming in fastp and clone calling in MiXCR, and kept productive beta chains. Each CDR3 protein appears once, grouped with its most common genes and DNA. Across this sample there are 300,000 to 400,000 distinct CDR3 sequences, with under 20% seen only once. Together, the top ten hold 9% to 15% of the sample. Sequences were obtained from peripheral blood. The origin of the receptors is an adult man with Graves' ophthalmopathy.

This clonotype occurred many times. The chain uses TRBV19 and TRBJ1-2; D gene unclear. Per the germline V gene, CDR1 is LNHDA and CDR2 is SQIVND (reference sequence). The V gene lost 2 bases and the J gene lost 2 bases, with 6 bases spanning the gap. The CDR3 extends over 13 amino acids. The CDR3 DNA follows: TGTGCCAGTAGTATAAGGCACAACTATGGCTACACCTTC. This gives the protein CASSIRHNYGYTF.

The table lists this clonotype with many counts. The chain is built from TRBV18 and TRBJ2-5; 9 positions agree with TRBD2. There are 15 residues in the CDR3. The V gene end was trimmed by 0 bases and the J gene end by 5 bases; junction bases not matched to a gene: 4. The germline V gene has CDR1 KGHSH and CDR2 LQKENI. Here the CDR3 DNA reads TGTGCCAGCTCACCACCGAGCGGGAGGCGGGAGACCCAGTACTTC. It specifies CASSPPSGRRETQYF.

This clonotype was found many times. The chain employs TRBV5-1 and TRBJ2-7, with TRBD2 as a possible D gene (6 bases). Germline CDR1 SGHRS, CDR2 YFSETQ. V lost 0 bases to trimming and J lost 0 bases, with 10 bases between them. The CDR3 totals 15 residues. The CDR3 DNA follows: TGCGCCAGCAGCTTGGATACGGGGGTCTCCTACGAGCAGTACTTC. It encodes CASSLDTGVSYEQYF.

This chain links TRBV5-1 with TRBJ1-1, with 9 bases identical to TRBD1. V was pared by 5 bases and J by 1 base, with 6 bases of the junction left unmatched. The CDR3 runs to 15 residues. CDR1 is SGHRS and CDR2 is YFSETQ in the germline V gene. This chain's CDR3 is CASRGGTGTNTEAFF. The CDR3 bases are TGCGCCAGCAGAGGTGGGACAGGGACGAACACTGAAGCTTTCTTT.

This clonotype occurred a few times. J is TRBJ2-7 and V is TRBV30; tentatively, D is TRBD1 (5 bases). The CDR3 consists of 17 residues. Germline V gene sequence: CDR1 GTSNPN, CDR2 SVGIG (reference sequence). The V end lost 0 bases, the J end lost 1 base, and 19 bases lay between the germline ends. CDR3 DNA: TGTGCCTGGAGTGTACGGTACAGGCCCGCTACGTCCTACGAGCAGTACTTC. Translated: CAWSVRYRPATSYEQYF.

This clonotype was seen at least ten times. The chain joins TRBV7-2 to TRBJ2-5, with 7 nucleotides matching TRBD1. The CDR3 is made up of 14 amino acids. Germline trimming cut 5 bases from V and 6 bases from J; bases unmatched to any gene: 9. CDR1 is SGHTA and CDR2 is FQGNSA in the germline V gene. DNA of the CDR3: TGTGCCAGCAGCCCTAGACAGGGCTGGAAGACCCAGTACTTC. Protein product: CASSPRQGWKTQYF.

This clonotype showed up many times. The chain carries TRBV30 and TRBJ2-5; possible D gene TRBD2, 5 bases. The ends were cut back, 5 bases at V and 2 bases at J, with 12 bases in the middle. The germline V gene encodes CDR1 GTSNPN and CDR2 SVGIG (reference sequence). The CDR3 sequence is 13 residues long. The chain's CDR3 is CAWDTGRQETQYF. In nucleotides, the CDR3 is TGTGCCTGGGACACGGGAAGACAAGAGACCCAGTACTTC.

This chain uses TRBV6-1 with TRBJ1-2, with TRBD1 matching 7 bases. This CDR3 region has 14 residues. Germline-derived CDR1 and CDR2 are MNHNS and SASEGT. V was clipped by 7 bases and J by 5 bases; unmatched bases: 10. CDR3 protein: CASTKGGSGYGYTF. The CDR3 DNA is TGTGCCAGCACCAAAGGGGGCTCGGGTTATGGCTACACCTTC.

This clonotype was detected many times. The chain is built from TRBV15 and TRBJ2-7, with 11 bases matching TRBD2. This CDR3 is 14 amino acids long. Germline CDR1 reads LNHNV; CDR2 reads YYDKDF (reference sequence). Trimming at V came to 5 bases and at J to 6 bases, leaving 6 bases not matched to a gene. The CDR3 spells CATSPPLAGGEQYF. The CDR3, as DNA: TGTGCCACCAGCCCCCCCCTAGCGGGAGGCGAGCAGTACTTC.

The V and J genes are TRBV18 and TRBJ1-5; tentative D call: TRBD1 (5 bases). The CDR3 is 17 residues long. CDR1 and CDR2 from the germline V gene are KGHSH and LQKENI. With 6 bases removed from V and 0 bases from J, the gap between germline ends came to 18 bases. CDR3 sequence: CASSAIRGWNSNQPQHF. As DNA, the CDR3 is TGTGCCAGCTCTGCCATTCGGGGGTGGAATAGCAATCAGCCCCAGCATTTT.

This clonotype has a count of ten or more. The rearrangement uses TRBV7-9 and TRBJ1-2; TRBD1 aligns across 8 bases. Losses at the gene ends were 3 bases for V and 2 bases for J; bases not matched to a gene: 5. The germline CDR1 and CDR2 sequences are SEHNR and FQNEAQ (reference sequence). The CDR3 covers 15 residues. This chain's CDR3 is CASSFPDRENYGYTF. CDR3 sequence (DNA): TGTGCCAGCAGCTTTCCGGACAGGGAGAACTATGGCTACACCTTC.

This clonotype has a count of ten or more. The CDR3: CASSLVGGGPPGANVLTF. DNA of the CDR3: TGCGCCAGCAGCTTGGTCGGGGGAGGGCCTCCTGGGGCCAACGTCCTGACTTTC. The genes are TRBV5-1 and TRBJ2-6, with TRBD2 matching over 7 bases. With V trimmed by 0 bases and J by 2 bases, 8 bases remained unmatched. Germline CDR1 SGHRS, CDR2 YFSETQ. This CDR3 comprises 18 residues.

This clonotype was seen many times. CDR3 bases: TGCAGTGCTAGAGATCCCACTAGCGGCAAAAACATTCAGTACTTC. Encoded protein: CSARDPTSGKNIQYF. The chain has TRBV20-1 and TRBJ2-4, with TRBD2 identical over 8 bases. Per germline, CDR1 DFQATT and CDR2 SNEGSKA (reference sequence). V gave up 0 bases and J gave up 3 bases; unmatched junction bases: 4. CDR3 length equals 15 residues.

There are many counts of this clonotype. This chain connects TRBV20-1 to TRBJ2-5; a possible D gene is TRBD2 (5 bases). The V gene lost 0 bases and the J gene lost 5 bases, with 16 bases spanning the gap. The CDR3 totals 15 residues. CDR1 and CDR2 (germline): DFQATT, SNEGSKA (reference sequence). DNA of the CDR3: TGCAGTGCTAGAGATTTCGCATCGAGAGGGGAGACCCAGTACTTC. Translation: CSARDFASRGETQYF.

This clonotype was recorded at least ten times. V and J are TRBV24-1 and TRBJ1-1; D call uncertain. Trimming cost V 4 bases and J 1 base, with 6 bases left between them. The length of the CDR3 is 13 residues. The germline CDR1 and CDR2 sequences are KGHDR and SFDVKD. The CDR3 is CATSDPRNTEAFF. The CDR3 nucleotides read TGTGCCACCAGTGACCCAAGGAACACTGAAGCTTTCTTT.

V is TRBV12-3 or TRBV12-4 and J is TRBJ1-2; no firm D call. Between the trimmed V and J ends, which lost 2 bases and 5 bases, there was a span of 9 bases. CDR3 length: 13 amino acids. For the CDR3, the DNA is TGTGCCAGCAGTTTATTCGACTTGTATGGCTACACCTTC. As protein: CASSLFDLYGYTF.

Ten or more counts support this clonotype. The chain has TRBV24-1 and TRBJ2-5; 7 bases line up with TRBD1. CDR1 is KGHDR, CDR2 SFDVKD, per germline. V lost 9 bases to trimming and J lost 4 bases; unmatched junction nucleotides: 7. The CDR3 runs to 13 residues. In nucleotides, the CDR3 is TGTGCCACCGCCGGGACAGCCGGAGAGACCCAGTACTTC. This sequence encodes CATAGTAGETQYF.

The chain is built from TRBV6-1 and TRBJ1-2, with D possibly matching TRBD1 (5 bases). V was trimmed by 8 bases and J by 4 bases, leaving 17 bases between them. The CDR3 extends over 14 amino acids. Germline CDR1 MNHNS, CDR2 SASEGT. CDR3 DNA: TGTGCCAGCCGAACGGGGCAGGAATTCTATGGCTACACCTTC. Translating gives CASRTGQEFYGYTF.

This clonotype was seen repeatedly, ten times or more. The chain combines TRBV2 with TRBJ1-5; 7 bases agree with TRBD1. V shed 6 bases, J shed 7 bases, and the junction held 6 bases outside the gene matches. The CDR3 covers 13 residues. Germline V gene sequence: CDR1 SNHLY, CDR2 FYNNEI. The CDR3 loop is CASRRQGNQPQHF. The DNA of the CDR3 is TGTGCCAGCAGAAGACAGGGAAACCAGCCCCAGCATTTT. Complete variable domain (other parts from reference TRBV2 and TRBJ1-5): EPEVTQTPSHQVTQMGQEVILRCVPISNHLYFYWYRQILGQKVEFLVSFYNNEISEKSEIFDDQFSVERPDGSNFTLKIRSTKLEDSAMYFCASRRQGNQPQHFGDGTRLSIL.

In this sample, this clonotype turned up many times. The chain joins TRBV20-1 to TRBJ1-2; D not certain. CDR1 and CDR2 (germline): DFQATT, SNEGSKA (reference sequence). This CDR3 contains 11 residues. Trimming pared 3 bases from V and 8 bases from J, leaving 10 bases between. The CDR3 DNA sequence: TGCAGTGCTAGGTCTATTCGGGGCTACACCTTC. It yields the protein CSARSIRGYTF.

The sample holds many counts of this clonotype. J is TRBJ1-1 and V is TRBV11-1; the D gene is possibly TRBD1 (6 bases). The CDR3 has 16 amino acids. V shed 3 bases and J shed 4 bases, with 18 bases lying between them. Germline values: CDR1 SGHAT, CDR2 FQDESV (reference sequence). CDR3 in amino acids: CASSLGNTGRLTEAFF. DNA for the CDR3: TGTGCCAGCAGCTTGGGTAATACAGGGCGCCTCACTGAAGCTTTCTTT.

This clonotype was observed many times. DNA for the CDR3: TGTGCCAGCAGTTACGAACTAACCGGGACAGGGTGGTTCGAGCAGTACTTC. Protein: CASSYELTGTGWFEQYF. V usage is TRBV6-2 or TRBV6-3 and J usage is TRBJ2-7; 9 bases line up with TRBD1. V dropped 2 bases and J dropped 6; count of bases not matched to a gene: 14. The CDR3 has 17 amino acids. CDR1 is MNHEY and CDR2 is SVGEGT in the germline V gene.

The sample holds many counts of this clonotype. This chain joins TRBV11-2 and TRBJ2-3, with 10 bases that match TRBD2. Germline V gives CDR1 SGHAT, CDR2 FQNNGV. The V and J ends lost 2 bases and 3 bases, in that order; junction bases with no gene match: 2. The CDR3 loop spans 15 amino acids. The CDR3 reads CASSLTSGKTDTQYF. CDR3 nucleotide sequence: TGTGCCAGCAGCTTAACTAGCGGGAAGACAGATACGCAGTATTTT.

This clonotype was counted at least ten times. Written as DNA, the CDR3 is TGTGCCAGCAGTTACGTCGACGGAGTGAACACTGAAGCTTTCTTT. Translated, it gives CASSYVDGVNTEAFF. The chain recombines TRBV6-5 with TRBJ1-1; D is unresolved. The V gene lost 2 bases and the J gene lost 0 bases, with 10 bases spanning the gap. Germline-derived CDR1 and CDR2 are MNHEY and SVGAGI. The CDR3 loop spans 15 amino acids.

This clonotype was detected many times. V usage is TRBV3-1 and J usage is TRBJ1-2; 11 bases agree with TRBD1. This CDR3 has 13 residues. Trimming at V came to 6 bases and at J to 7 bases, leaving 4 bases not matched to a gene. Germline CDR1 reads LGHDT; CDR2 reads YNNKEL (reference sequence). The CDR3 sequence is CASSLGQGAGYTF. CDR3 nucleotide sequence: TGTGCCAGCAGTCTAGGACAGGGGGCTGGCTACACCTTC.

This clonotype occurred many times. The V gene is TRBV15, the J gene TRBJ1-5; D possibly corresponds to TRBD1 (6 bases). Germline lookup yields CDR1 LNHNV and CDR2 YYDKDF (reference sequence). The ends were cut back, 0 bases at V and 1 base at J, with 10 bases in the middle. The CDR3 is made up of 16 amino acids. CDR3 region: CATSRDLRGSNQPQHF. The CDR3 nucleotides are TGTGCCACCAGCAGAGACCTCAGGGGAAGCAATCAGCCCCAGCATTTT.

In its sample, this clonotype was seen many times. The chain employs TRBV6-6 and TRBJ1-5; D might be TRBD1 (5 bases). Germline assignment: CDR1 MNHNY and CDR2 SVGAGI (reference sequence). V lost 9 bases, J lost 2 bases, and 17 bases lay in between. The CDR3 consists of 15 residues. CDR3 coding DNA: TGTGCCAGGGGAGTTACAACAGGCTGCAATCAGCCCCAGCATTTT. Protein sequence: CARGVTTGCNQPQHF.

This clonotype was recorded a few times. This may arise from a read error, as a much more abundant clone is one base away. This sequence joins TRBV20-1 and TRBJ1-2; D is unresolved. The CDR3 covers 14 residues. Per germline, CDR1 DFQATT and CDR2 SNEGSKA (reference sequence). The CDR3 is CSARGRGTNYGYIF. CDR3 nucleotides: TGCAGTGCTAGAGGTCGGGGTACGAACTATGGCTACATCTTC.

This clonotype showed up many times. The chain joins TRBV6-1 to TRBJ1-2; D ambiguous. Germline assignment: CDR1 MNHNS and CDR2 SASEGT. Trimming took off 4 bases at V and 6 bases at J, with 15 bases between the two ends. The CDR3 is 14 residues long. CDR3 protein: CASSVGENRNGYTF. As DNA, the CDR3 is TGTGCCAGCAGTGTTGGCGAAAATCGCAATGGCTACACCTTC.

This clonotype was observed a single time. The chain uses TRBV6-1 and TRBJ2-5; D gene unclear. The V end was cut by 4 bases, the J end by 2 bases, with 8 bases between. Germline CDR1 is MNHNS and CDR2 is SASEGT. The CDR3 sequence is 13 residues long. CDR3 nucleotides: TGTGCCAGCAGTGCTGTGGGACAAGAGACCCAGTACTTC. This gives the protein CASSAVGQETQYF.